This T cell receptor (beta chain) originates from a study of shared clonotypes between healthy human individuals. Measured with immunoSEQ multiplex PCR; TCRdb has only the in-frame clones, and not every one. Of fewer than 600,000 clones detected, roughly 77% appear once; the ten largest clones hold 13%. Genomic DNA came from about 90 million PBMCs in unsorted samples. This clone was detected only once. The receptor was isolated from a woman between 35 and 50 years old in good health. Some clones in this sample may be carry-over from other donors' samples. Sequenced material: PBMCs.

In nucleotides, the CDR3 is TGTGCCATCAGTCGCCGGGACGGACTCCCCGATACGCAGTATTTT. It yields the protein CAISRRDGLPDTQYF. The chain recombines TRBV10-3 with TRBJ2-3; either TRBD1 or TRBD2 may fit D (5 bases each). With 5 bases removed from V and 6 bases from J, the gap between germline ends came to 18 bases. The CDR3 sequence is 15 residues long. CDR1 and CDR2 (germline): ENHRY, SYGVKD.